This T cell receptor beta chain was obtained from a study of blood T cell repertoires in COVID-19. Authors' data handling: Amplification with reference gene primers provided the estimates of nucleated cell counts. Libraries were prepared by immunoSEQ multiplex PCR; TCRdb keeps only in-frame clonotypes and omits some of them. V, J and clone size are taken as reported in that table, and D and trimming were inferred from the DNA itself. The sample lists 41,000 or so clones; 70% to 90% were seen once. After removal of 4 bases from V and 8 bases from J, the junction contained 11 bases not matched to a gene. The CDR3 contains 15 residues. The germline V gene has CDR1 SGDLS and CDR2 YYNGEE.

Source material: peripheral blood. The sequence was collected from a man aged 60 to 75 with acute or convalescent COVID-19. The rearrangement uses TRBV9 and TRBJ1-4, with 7 positions matching TRBD1. The CDR3 here is CASSPHSGGDEKLFF. As DNA, the CDR3 is TGTGCCAGCAGCCCCCATTCAGGGGGTGACGAAAAACTGTTTTTT.